This T cell receptor (beta chain) was captured in a study of cytomegalovirus exposure and HLA in healthy donors (TCRdb year 2017). A note on the overall study: The roughly 670 repertoires of the first cohort and the roughly 110 validation repertoires were produced on the same platform, according to a later analysis. The study was designed to test whether signatures of past pathogen exposure could be identified by cataloging public T cell receptors. Along with the roughly 670-subject first cohort, a separate validation cohort of over a hundred different subjects was used. High-throughput TCR immunosequencing, statistical association of individual TCRs with disease status, and machine learning were combined to predict cytomegalovirus infection status. The research as a whole found: A few of the identified cytomegalovirus-associated TCR beta chains were confirmed in vitro to be specific for cytomegalovirus antigens. In the study, roughly 160 TCR beta chains were listed as associated with cytomegalovirus. The classifier was reported to diagnose cytomegalovirus status with high specificity and sensitivity in both the original and validation cohorts. All 120 repertoires were used to score co-occurrence in the validation cohort in a later analysis, because that analysis had no HLA typing for the cohort. The authors suggested that the approach could potentially be extended to other disease states and immunological phenotypes. Of the cluster scores, roughly 93% were above 0 in a later analysis, which found that TCRs clustered in the first cohort also tended to co-occur in the 110 or so validation repertoires. Across donors, most TCR sequences were observed very rarely, whereas some public TCRs were present in many individuals.

The donors belonged to the validation cohort of about 130 subjects, which was separate from the roughly 700-subject first cohort. Remarks on this clone: The antigen it recognizes is unknown. No per-base quality is available; no much larger clone lies one base away.

Library preparation used the immunoSEQ multiplex PCR assay. The authors' pipeline ran thus. A statistical classification framework was built to diagnose cytomegalovirus status from the catalog of TCR beta chain sequences. Drawn from immuneACCESS, this table holds only the in-frame rearrangements with V and J called that TCRdb kept. Clones are partly lost; checked studies trace under half to an unresolved V gene and leave the rest unexplained. From that table come the V and J calls and clone size; the DNA was used to work out D and trimming. The sample contains tens of thousands of clones, roughly 95% of them found a single time. The ten biggest clones cover more than 3.5% of the sample. Trimming removed 11 bases from V and 8 bases from J; the gene matches leave 12 bases unexplained. For CDR1 and CDR2, the germline V gene lists SNHLY and FYNNEI. The CDR3, from cysteine to phenylalanine, totals 13 residues. The sequence is cut down to CDR3 DNA, 39 bases in frame from base 1.

Recombination linked TRBV2 to TRBJ1-2, and 9 bases in between align with TRBD1. The source is a woman aged 18-29 years in good health and CMV-seropositive. The sample comprised PBMCs. The sequenced DNA: TGTGCCGTCAGGGAACAGGGGGCGCAAGGCTACACCTTC. Its protein reads: CAVREQGAQGYTF. With the rest looked up from the reference TRBV2 and TRBJ1-2 genes rather than sequenced, the full variable domain is EPEVTQTPSHQVTQMGQEVILRCVPISNHLYFYWYRQILGQKVEFLVSFYNNEISEKSEIFDDQFSVERPDGSNFTLKIRSTKLEDSAMYFCAVREQGAQGYTFGSGTRLTVV.